Presented here are 5 T cell receptor beta chains from one specimen sequenced in a study of cytomegalovirus exposure and HLA in healthy donors (dated by TCRdb to between 2016 and 2019). The library was generated by the immunoSEQ multiplex PCR assay. The multiplex PCR relied on a mix of 60 forward primers for TCR Vbeta segments and 13 reverse primers for TCR Jbeta segments. Drawn from immuneACCESS, this table holds only the in-frame rearrangements with V and J called that TCRdb kept. Clones are partly lost; checked studies trace under half to an unresolved V gene and leave the rest unexplained. Present in this sample are some 180,000 clones, approximately 80% of which were seen just once. Jointly, the top ten make up roughly 1.6% of the sample. The sequencing input was PBMCs. The receptors come from a man younger than 35 in good health and CMV-seronegative.

V gene TRBV7-3 combines with J gene TRBJ2-3, with 13 nucleotides matching TRBD2. This CDR3 is built from 16 residues. Germline assignment: CDR1 SGHTA and CDR2 FQGTGA. V was pared by 5 bases and J by 1 base, with 3 bases of the junction left unmatched. This CDR3 is CASSPGLAGGTDTQYF. CDR3 nucleotide sequence: TGTGCCAGCAGCCCCGGACTAGCGGGGGGCACAGATACGCAGTATTTT.

The chain carries TRBV7-9 and TRBJ1-5; D remains ambiguous. The CDR3 sequence is 13 residues long. The germline CDR1 and CDR2 sequences are SEHNR and FQNEAQ (reference sequence). The germline V and J ends were trimmed by 3 bases and 3 bases, with 6 bases remaining between them. The CDR3 DNA follows: TGTGCCAGCAGCTTGCGGGCCAATCAGCCCCAGCATTTT. Protein: CASSLRANQPQHF.

CDR3 DNA sequence: TGTGCCAGCAGCGCTAGTGTCGCCAACATTCAGTACTTC. Its protein is CASSASVANIQYF. The chain uses TRBV7-3 and TRBJ2-4, with unresolved D. The CDR3 is made up of 13 amino acids. CDR1 is SGHTA, CDR2 FQGTGA, per germline. V was clipped by 5 bases and J by 7 bases, with 12 bases between them.

The V and J genes are TRBV6-6 and TRBJ2-2, with D uncertain. The germline gives CDR1 MNHNY, CDR2 SVGAGI (reference sequence). CDR3 length: 12 amino acids. Trimming took off 0 bases at V and 7 bases at J, with 3 bases between the two ends. CDR3 residues: CASSYSRGELFF. CDR3 coding DNA: TGTGCCAGCAGTTACTCGCGCGGGGAGCTGTTTTTT.

This clone was observed a few times. This chain uses TRBV5-4 with TRBJ1-2; 8 bases match TRBD1. The V segment lost 0 bases and the J segment 3 bases; nucleotides outside the gene matches: 4. The CDR3 runs to 15 residues. Germline CDR1 is SGHNT and CDR2 is YYREEE (reference sequence). The CDR3 bases are TGTGCCAGCAGCTTGGAGCCAGGGGGCCACTATGGCTACACCTTC. Amino acids: CASSLEPGGHYGYTF.